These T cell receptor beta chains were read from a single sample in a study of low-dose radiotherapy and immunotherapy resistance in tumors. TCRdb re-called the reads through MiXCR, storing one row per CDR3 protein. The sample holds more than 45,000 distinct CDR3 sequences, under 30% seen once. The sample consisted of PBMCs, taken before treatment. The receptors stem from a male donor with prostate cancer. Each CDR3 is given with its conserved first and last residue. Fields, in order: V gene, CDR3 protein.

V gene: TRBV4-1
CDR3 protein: CASSQPGHRKEGEQYF

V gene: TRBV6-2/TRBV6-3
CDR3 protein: CASRGTANYGYTF

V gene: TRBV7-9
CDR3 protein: CASSLATGGGTDTQYF

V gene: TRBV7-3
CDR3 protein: CASSKRGGATNNEQFF

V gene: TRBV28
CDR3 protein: CASGKQGREPQHF

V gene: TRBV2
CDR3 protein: CASTFSGTAVYEQYF

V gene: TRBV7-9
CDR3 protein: CASSQLAGGAETQYF

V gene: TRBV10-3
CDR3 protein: CAISEPQTSGSYEQYF

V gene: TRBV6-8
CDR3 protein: CASRRTGGVGYTF

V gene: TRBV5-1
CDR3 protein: CASSLGGARNIQYF

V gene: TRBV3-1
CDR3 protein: CASSPSGIEQYF

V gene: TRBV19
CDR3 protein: CASSIRGASNNSPLHF

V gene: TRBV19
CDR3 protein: CASSIATIANIQYF

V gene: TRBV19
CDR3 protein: CASRWGRGAAEAFF

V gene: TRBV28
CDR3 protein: CASTYRVGFPPDTQYF

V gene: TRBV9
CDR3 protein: CASSEFSHRTDEQFF

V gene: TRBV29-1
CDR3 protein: CSVEGEQGSSYEQYF

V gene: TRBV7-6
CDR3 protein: CASTQQPTGMGNEQFF

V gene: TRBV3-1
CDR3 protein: CASRPPGRAEAFF

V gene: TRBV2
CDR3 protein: CATESGGPPDTQYF

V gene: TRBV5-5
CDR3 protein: CASSSPEPSTDTQYF

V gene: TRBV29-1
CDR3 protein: CSARPSGHPTDTQYF

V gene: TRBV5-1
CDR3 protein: CASSLDPSGTDTQYF

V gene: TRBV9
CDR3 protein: CASSVGLAGRSSTDTQYF

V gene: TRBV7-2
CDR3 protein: CASSLGRRTYEQYF

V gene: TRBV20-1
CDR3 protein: CSAEGAGTKAFF

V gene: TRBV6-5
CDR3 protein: CASGNPQHQNEQYF

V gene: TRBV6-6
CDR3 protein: CASSLSLNTEAFF

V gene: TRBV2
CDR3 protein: CASSELRLAAKNTGELFF

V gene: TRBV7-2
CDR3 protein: CASSLGSGGASSYGYTF

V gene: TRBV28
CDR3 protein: CASSTLTGGVHGLAMDIQYF

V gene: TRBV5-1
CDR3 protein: CASRRRLAGGSTGELFF

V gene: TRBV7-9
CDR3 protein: CASSLDVGNNSPLHF

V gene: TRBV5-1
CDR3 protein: CASSLLGVDNSPLHF

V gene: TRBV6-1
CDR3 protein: CASSAPYSNQPQHF

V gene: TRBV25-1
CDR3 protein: CASSEPGSSYEQYF

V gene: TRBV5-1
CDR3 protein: CASSPAGTVENVLTF

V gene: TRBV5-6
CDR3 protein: CASSLRLDRGSYEQYF

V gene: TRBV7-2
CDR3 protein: CASSLWVGTGSNQPQHF

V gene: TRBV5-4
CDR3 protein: CASSLYLRYGSNEQFF

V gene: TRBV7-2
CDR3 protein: CASSFSPLNTEAFF

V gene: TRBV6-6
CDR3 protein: CASSYSTDRVIGYTF

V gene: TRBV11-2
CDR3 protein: CASSFGASGTYEQYF

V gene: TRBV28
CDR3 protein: CASGGTGSFYEQYF

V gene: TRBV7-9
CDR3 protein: CASSRDPRNTEAFF

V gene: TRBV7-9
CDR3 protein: CASTHNGLAGTYEQYF

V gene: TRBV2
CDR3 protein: CASEVEDTQYF

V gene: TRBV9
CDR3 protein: CASSVAANSGNTIYF

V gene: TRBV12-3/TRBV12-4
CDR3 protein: CASGVRALLAGAPLNEQFF

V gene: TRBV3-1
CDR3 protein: CASSNAASTDTQYF

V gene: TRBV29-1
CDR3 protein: CSATTSGRGNEQFF

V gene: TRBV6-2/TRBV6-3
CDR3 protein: CASSYKSEGWQYF

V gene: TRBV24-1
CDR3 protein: CATSDLKTPGELFF

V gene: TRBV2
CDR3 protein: CASKLSRGGFDEQFF

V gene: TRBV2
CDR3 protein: CASRRQGVGTDTQYF

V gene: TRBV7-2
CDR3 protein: CASSLALEDMNTEAFF

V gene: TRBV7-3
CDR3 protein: CASSLMGEGTEAFF

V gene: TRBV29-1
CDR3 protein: CSASLLTRGLTNEQFF

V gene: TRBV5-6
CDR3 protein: CASSLPDIAEAFF